The source of this T cell receptor (beta chain) is a study of blood T cell repertoires in COVID-19. Study processing details: Scientists estimated how many nucleated cells there were by amplifying reference gene primers. Sequencing was performed with immunoSEQ multiplex PCR; in TCRdb, only in-frame clones are kept and a portion is missing. The V and J calls and clone size were taken over from that table, and D and trimming were inferred from the DNA. The sample yields around 97,000 clones, about 90% seen once. CDR1 is LGHNA and CDR2 is YSLEER in the germline V gene. The CDR3 spans 17 residues. V shed 0 bases, J shed 6 bases, and the junction held 9 bases outside the gene matches.

The sample comprised peripheral blood. The TCR was taken from a human donor in a cohort sampled during active COVID-19. The V gene is TRBV4-3, the J gene TRBJ1-1; 11 positions match TRBD1. The CDR3, as DNA: TGCGCCAGCAGCCAAGACCCCGCCCCGGGACAGGGGGCTGAAGCTTTCTTT. Translation: CASSQDPAPGQGAEAFF.